A selection of T cell receptor beta chains follows, all from one sample in a study of ipilimumab plus nivolumab after autologous stem cell transplantation. Assay used: immunoSEQ multiplex PCR; TCRdb lists only in-frame clones, some missing. The profile shows some 43,000 clones, roughly 84% of them singletons. Sample: PBMCs, taken in a trial of ipilimumab plus nivolumab as post-transplant consolidation. The receptors shown here come from a male donor with multiple myeloma. The CDR3 runs from the conserved cysteine through the conserved F or W. Fields, in order: J gene, clone size, V gene, D gene, CDR3 protein, CDR3 DNA. D genes are given only for firm matches. Clone size appears in some rows only: once, few, many, or a class for an expanded clone.

TRBJ2-5,-,TRBV7-2,-,CASSSMETQYF,TGTGCCAGCAGCTCGATGGAGACCCAGTACTTC
TRBJ2-7,-,TRBV6-5,-,CASSFKARAAYEQYF,TGTGCCAGCAGTTTTAAGGCCAGGGCCGCCTACGAGCAGTACTTC
TRBJ2-5,-,TRBV2,-,CASSGDSQETQYF,TGTGCCAGCAGTGGGGACTCTCAAGAGACCCAGTACTTC
TRBJ1-5,-,TRBV2,-,CASRAGLRNQPQHF,TGTGCCAGCAGGGCAGGGTTGCGGAATCAGCCCCAGCATTTT
TRBJ1-5,-,TRBV27,-,CASSLSAPGTFYNQPQHF,TGTGCCAGCAGTTTGTCGGCACCCGGGACCTTCTATAATCAGCCCCAGCATTTT
TRBJ1-5,-,TRBV12-1,-,CASSPPRVSNQPQHF,TGTGCCAGCAGCCCCCCTAGGGTCAGCAATCAGCCCCAGCATTTT
TRBJ1-1,once,TRBV18,-,CASSPPGRLNTEAFF,TGTGCCAGCTCACCCCCGGGACGGCTGAACACTGAAGCTTTCTTT
TRBJ2-1,once,TRBV18,-,CASSGTEAAWDEQFF,TGTGCCAGCTCCGGGACTGAGGCGGCCTGGGATGAGCAGTTCTTC
TRBJ1-5,-,TRBV6-1,-,CASSDPPNQPQHF,TGTGCCAGCAGTGACCCACCTAATCAGCCCCAGCATTTT
TRBJ1-5,-,TRBV28,-,CASSFAGYNQPQHF,TGTGCCAGCAGTTTCGCGGGGTACAATCAGCCCCAGCATTTT
TRBJ1-1,-,TRBV6-6,-,CASSYSRKQGEAFF,TGTGCCAGCAGTTACTCGAGGAAGCAGGGTGAAGCTTTCTTT
TRBJ2-3,-,TRBV5-1,TRBD1,CASSGQGADTQYF,TGCGCCAGCAGCGGACAGGGGGCAGATACGCAGTATTTT
TRBJ1-1,-,TRBV9,-,CASSVGMNTEAFF,TGTGCCAGCAGCGTAGGGATGAACACTGAAGCTTTCTTT
TRBJ1-1,-,TRBV27,-,CASVSDLGRPNTEAFF,TGTGCCAGCGTTTCGGACTTGGGCAGACCAAACACTGAAGCTTTCTTT
TRBJ1-6,once,TRBV7-9,-,CASSLVGGSDSPLHF,TGTGCCAGCAGCTTAGTGGGGGGCTCAGATTCACCCCTCCACTTT
TRBJ1-3,-,TRBV9,TRBD1,CASSVGDPGTGYGNTIYF,TGTGCCAGCAGCGTAGGGGACCCCGGGACAGGGTATGGAAACACCATATATTTT
TRBJ2-3,-,TRBV5-5,-,CASSPRGRQQTDTQYF,TGTGCCAGCAGCCCTAGAGGGAGACAGCAGACAGATACGCAGTATTTT
TRBJ1-6,-,TRBV7-9,TRBD1,CASSSTGVNSPLHF,TGTGCCAGCAGCTCGACAGGGGTGAATTCACCCCTCCACTTT
TRBJ2-4,once,TRBV9,-,CASSHRGEGSIQYF,TGTGCCAGCAGCCACCGCGGTGAAGGGAGCATTCAGTACTTC
TRBJ1-4,-,TRBV19,-,CASQPGGIKEKLFF,TGTGCCAGTCAACCTGGGGGGATTAAAGAAAAACTGTTTTTT
TRBJ1-4,-,TRBV21-1,-,CASPGRLNEKLFF,TGTGCCAGCCCCGGACGGCTTAATGAAAAACTGTTTTTT
TRBJ2-6,-,TRBV9,-,CASSVETAGANVLTF,TGTGCCAGCAGCGTAGAAACCGCTGGGGCCAACGTCCTGACTTTC
TRBJ2-2,-,TRBV9,-,CASSVGQTATGELFF,TGTGCCAGCAGCGTAGGCCAAACGGCCACCGGGGAGCTGTTTTTT
TRBJ1-5,-,TRBV28,-,CASSLVPGTSNQPQHF,TGTGCCAGCAGTTTAGTTCCGGGTACTAGCAATCAGCCCCAGCATTTT
TRBJ2-5,-,TRBV5-1,-,CASSSGQMETQYF,TGCGCCAGCAGCTCCGGACAGATGGAGACCCAGTACTTC
TRBJ1-1,-,TRBV5-6,-,CASSFAGLNTEAFF,TGTGCCAGCAGCTTCGCAGGACTTAACACTGAAGCTTTCTTT
TRBJ1-5,once,TRBV19,-,CASSLVAQPQHF,TGTGCCAGTAGTCTCGTCGCTCAGCCCCAGCATTTT
TRBJ2-7,-,TRBV10-2,TRBD2,CASRGLAGVHEQYF,TGCGCCAGCCGCGGACTAGCGGGAGTCCACGAGCAGTACTTC
TRBJ2-1,-,TRBV5-1,TRBD2,CASRTQIAGGPNEQFF,TGCGCCAGTAGGACCCAGATAGCGGGAGGGCCCAATGAGCAGTTCTTC
TRBJ1-1,-,TRBV5-8,-,CASSSGPREAFF,TGTGCCAGCAGCTCGGGACCGCGAGAAGCTTTCTTT
TRBJ2-7,-,TRBV30,-,CAWSGRPVAPREQYF,TGTGCCTGGAGTGGGAGGCCCGTGGCGCCTCGCGAGCAGTACTTC
TRBJ2-3,-,TRBV7-2,-,CASSWGAPPDTQYF,TGTGCCAGCAGCTGGGGGGCACCGCCAGATACGCAGTATTTT
TRBJ2-7,-,TRBV7-9,-,CASSGRSYEQYF,TGTGCCAGCAGCGGGAGGTCCTACGAGCAGTACTTC
TRBJ2-7,-,TRBV27,-,CASSRTRHFYEQYF,TGTGCCAGCAGTCGGACCCGCCACTTCTACGAGCAGTACTTC
TRBJ2-1,once,TRBV7-3,-,CASRGTPSSYNEQFF,TGTGCCAGCAGGGGGACCCCGAGCTCCTACAATGAGCAGTTCTTC